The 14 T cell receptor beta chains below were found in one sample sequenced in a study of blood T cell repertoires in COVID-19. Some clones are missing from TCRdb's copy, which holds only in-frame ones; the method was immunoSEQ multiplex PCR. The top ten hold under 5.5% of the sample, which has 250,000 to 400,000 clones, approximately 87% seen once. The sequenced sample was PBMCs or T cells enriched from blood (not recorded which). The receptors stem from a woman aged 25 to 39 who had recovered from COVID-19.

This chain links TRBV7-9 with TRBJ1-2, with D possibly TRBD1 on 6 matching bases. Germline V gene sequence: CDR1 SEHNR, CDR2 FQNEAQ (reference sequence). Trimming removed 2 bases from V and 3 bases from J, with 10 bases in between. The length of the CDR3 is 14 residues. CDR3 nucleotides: TGTGCCAGCAGCTTAACAGGGTTCGACTATGGCTACACCTTC. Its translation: CASSLTGFDYGYTF.

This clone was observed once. The CDR3 here is CASSLMGSGGQQYF. DNA of the CDR3: TGTGCCAGCAGCCTTATGGGTAGCGGGGGGCAGCAGTACTTC. The J gene is TRBJ2-7, the V gene TRBV7-2, with TRBD2 matching over 10 bases. CDR1 SGHTA and CDR2 FQGNSA come from the germline V gene. This CDR3 comprises 14 residues. Trimming cost V 5 bases and J 8 bases; bases outside gene matches: 9.

Here the CDR3 reads CAWTPDRGRNTIYF. For the CDR3, the DNA is TGTGCCTGGACCCCGGACAGGGGGCGAAACACCATATATTTT. The rearrangement joins TRBV30 to TRBJ1-3; 11 nucleotides agree with TRBD1. Germline CDR1 and CDR2: GTSNPN and SVGIG (reference sequence). The ends lost 4 bases at V and 5 bases at J; junction bases unmatched: 4. The CDR3 extends over 14 amino acids.

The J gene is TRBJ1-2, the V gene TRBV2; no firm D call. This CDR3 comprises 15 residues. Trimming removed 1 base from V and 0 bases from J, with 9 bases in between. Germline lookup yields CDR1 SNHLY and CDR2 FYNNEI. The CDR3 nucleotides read TGTGCCAGCAGTGAAGAGGGAGCTTCTAACTATGGCTACACCTTC. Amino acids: CASSEEGASNYGYTF.

CDR3 amino acids: CASSLTLDRAPGGYGYTF. The CDR3 coding sequence is TGTGCCAGCAGCCTAACCCTGGACAGGGCTCCAGGCGGATATGGCTACACCTTC. V is TRBV2 and J is TRBJ1-2; 8 nucleotides align to TRBD1. CDR3 length equals 18 residues. Germline values: CDR1 SNHLY, CDR2 FYNNEI. J lost 5 bases, V lost 6 bases, and 20 bases had no gene match.

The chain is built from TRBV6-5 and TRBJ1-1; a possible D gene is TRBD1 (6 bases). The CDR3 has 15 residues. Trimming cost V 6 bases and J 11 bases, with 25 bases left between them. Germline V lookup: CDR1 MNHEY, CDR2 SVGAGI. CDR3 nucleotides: TGTGCCAGCAGCTCCGTCAGGGGCACAAACAGAGCGGCTTTCTTT. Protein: CASSSVRGTNRAAFF.

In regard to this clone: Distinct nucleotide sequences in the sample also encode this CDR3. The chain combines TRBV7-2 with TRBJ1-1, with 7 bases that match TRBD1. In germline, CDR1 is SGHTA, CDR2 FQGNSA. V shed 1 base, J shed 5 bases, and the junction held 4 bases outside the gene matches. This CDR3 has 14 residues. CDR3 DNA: TGTGCCAGCAGCTTAGGACAGGGAAGAACTGAAGCTTTCTTT. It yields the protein CASSLGQGRTEAFF.

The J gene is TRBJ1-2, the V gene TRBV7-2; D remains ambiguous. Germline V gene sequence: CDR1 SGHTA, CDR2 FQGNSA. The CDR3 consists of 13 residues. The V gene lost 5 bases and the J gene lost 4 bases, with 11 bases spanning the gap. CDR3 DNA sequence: TGTGCCAGCAGCCCCGGCGGTTTCTATGGCTACACCTTC. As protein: CASSPGGFYGYTF.

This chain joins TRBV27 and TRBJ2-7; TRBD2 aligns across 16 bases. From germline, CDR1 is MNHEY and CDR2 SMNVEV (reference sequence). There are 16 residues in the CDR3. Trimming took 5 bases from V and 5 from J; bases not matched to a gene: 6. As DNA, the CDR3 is TGTGCCAGCAGTCACGGGACTAGCGGGGGGGCACACGAGCAGTACTTC. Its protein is CASSHGTSGGAHEQYF.

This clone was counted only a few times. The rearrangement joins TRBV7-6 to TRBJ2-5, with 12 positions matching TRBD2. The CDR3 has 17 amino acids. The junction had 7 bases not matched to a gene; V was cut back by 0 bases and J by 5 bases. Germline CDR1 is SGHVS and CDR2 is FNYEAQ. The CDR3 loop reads CASSLAASGGAGETQYF. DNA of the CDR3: TGTGCCAGCAGCTTAGCGGCTAGCGGGGGGGCCGGGGAGACCCAGTACTTC.

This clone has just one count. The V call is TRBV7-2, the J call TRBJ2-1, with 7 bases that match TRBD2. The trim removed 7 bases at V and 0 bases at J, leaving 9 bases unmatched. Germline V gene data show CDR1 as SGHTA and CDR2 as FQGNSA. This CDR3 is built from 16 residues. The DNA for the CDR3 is TGTGCCAGCACCCTGGACGGGGGGAGCTCCTACAATGAGCAGTTCTTC. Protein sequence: CASTLDGGSSYNEQFF.

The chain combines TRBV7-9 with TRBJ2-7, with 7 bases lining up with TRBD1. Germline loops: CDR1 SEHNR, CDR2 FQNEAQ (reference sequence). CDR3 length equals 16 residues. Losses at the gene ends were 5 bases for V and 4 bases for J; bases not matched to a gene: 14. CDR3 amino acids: CASSLGQAFRLYEQYF. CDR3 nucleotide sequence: TGTGCCAGCAGCCTTGGACAGGCCTTCAGGTTGTACGAGCAGTACTTC.

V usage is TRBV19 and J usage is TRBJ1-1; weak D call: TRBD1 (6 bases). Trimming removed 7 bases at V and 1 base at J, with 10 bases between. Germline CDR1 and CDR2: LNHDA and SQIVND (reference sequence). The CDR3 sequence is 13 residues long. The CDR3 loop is CASIGGANTEAFF. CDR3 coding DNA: TGTGCCAGTATCGGGGGGGCGAACACTGAAGCTTTCTTT.

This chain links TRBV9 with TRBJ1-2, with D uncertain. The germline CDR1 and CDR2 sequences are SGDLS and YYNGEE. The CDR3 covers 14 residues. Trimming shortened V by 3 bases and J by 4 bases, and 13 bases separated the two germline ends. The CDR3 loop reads CASSARQLGYGYTF. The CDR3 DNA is TGTGCCAGCAGCGCGAGGCAGTTGGGCTATGGCTACACCTTC.